The 29 T cell receptor beta chains below come from one sample, sequenced in a study of blood T cells in healthy people across ages. Then a second PCR, running roughly 7 to 11 cycles, was carried out with a sample-barcoded 5' primer and a J-beta primer mix. One entry per CDR3 protein results from TCRdb running MiXCR on the 5' RACE reads. Among about 650,000 distinct CDR3 sequences, more than 45% were seen once, and the ten largest hold roughly 14%. The source material was blood. The receptors stem from a woman aged 80 or older in good health.

V gene TRBV7-2 combines with J gene TRBJ2-4, with D uncertain. The J call may be incorrect, as the DNA end agrees better with TRBJ2-5. The germline V gene has CDR1 SGHTA and CDR2 FQGNSA. The CDR3 loop spans 16 amino acids. CDR3 sequence: CASSAVGSPGQETQYF. In DNA, the CDR3 is TGTGCCAGCAGCGCAGTCGGGTCCCCAGGTCAAGAGACCCAGTACTTC.

The rearrangement links TRBV4-2 to TRBJ2-5, with 9 bases matching TRBD1. V lost 5 bases, J lost 1 base, and 11 bases stayed unmatched. The germline V gene has CDR1 LGHNA and CDR2 YNFKEQ. The length of the CDR3 is 17 residues. The CDR3 reads CASSSAAGQGAQETQYF. CDR3 bases: TGTGCCAGCAGCTCGGCGGCGGGACAGGGAGCCCAAGAGACCCAGTACTTC.

This clonotype was seen many times. This chain uses TRBV6-4 with TRBJ2-3; 7 nucleotides align to TRBD2. With 5 bases clipped from V and 2 bases from J, the junction kept 4 bases outside the gene matches. Germline CDR1 is MRHNA and CDR2 is SNTAGT. This CDR3 has 14 amino acids. The CDR3 DNA reads as TGTGCCAGCAGTAGCGGGGAGCCCACAGATACGCAGTATTTT. Its translation is CASSSGEPTDTQYF.

The chain joins TRBV25-1 to TRBJ1-4; 9 nucleotides line up with TRBD1. V trimming: 6 bases; J trimming: 9 bases; junction bases outside the gene matches: 8. CDR1 and CDR2 (germline): MGHDK, SYGVNS. The CDR3 spans 14 residues. CDR3 region: CASSLGTGWQKLFF. DNA for the CDR3: TGTGCCAGCAGCCTCGGGACAGGGTGGCAAAAACTGTTTTTT.

This clonotype was found many times. V usage is TRBV20-1 and J usage is TRBJ2-1; TRBD2 aligns across 8 bases. Germline CDR1 DFQATT, CDR2 SNEGSKA (reference sequence). The J segment lost 2 bases and the V segment lost 5 bases, leaving 5 bases of the junction unmatched. The CDR3 totals 14 residues. Here the CDR3 DNA reads TGCAGTGCTGTCGGGCGGGGGGCCTACAATGAGCAGTTCTTC. It is translated as CSAVGRGAYNEQFF.

This clonotype was seen once. The gene calls are TRBV25-1 and TRBJ1-1, with no clear D. V lost 1 base, J lost 1 base, and 10 bases lay in between. Germline V gene data show CDR1 as MGHDK and CDR2 as SYGVNS. The CDR3 covers 15 residues. The CDR3 bases are TGTGCCAGCAGTGAATCCAGCAGGTGGAACACTGAAGCTTTCTTT. This gives the protein CASSESSRWNTEAFF.

This chain uses TRBV12-3 or TRBV12-4 with TRBJ2-2; D not resolved. V lost 5 bases and J 4 bases, leaving 11 bases between the germline ends. The CDR3 is made up of 14 amino acids. Here the CDR3 reads CASSLSLFTGELFF. In nucleotides, the CDR3 is TGTGCCAGCAGTCTCTCACTCTTCACCGGGGAGCTGTTTTTT.

This clonotype was seen a few times. This chain links TRBV10-3 with TRBJ1-3; D not certain. Germline lookup yields CDR1 ENHRY and CDR2 SYGVKD. Trimming took off 3 bases at V and 3 bases at J, with 6 bases between the two ends. There are 13 residues in the CDR3. The chain's CDR3 is CAISEVDGNTIYF. Here the CDR3 DNA reads TGTGCCATCAGTGAAGTGGATGGAAACACCATATATTTT.

The CDR3 loop reads CSARVLGQGGNQPQHF. The CDR3 nucleotides read TGCAGTGCTAGAGTACTGGGACAGGGGGGAAATCAGCCCCAGCATTTT. V is TRBV20-1 and J is TRBJ1-5, with TRBD1 matching 11 bases. This CDR3 is 16 amino acids long. The germline V gene has CDR1 DFQATT and CDR2 SNEGSKA (reference sequence). The V and J ends lost 1 base and 4 bases, in that order; junction bases with no gene match: 6.

This rearrangement joins TRBV25-1 to TRBJ2-4; D ambiguous. Germline lookup yields CDR1 MGHDK and CDR2 SYGVNS. Trimming left V 0 bases short and J 0 bases short, with 6 bases between. The CDR3 has 15 residues. CDR3 nucleotide sequence: TGTGCCAGCAGTGAATATATAGGAGCCAAAAACATTCAGTACTTC. This encodes CASSEYIGAKNIQYF.

Regarding this clonotype: This may stem from a read error, because a much larger clone lies one nucleotide away. The J gene is TRBJ2-7, the V gene TRBV12-3 or TRBV12-4; a possible D gene is TRBD1 (6 bases). The CDR3 spans 14 residues. The V and J ends lost 1 base and 7 bases respectively, with 14 bases between them. The DNA for the CDR3 is TGTGCCAGCAGTTTAGGGTCAGGGGAGAATGAGCAGTACTTC. It codes for CASSLGSGENEQYF.

The chain links TRBV7-2 to TRBJ2-5; 7 nucleotides align to TRBD1. Germline-derived CDR1 and CDR2 are SGHTA and FQGNSA. V shed 2 bases, J shed 4 bases, and the junction held 7 bases outside the gene matches. The CDR3 loop spans 15 amino acids. The CDR3 here is CASSLWQGQIETQYF. CDR3 DNA: TGTGCCAGCAGCTTATGGCAGGGACAGATAGAGACCCAGTACTTC.

This clonotype was found many times. The chain joins TRBV20-1 to TRBJ2-7; 10 bases are a match to TRBD1. Germline lookup yields CDR1 DFQATT and CDR2 SNEGSKA (reference sequence). The CDR3 has 15 residues. The J segment lost 0 bases and the V segment lost 2 bases, leaving 4 bases of the junction unmatched. The CDR3 protein is CSARPGTGASYEQYF. DNA of the CDR3: TGCAGTGCTAGACCCGGGACAGGGGCCTCCTACGAGCAGTACTTC.

The chain has TRBV4-2 and TRBJ1-4; no reliable D call. The V gene's germline CDR1 is LGHNA and CDR2 YNFKEQ. The CDR3 loop spans 13 amino acids. Trimming left V 1 base short and J 6 bases short, with 6 bases between. The CDR3 protein is CASSQAGHEKLFF. In DNA, the CDR3 is TGTGCCAGCAGCCAAGCGGGTCATGAAAAACTGTTTTTT.

Worth noting for this clonotype: A much larger clone is a single base away; this may be a read error. The chain recombines TRBV3-1 with TRBJ2-7; D gene unclear. V dropped 1 base and J dropped 0 bases, with 7 bases sitting between them. Germline V gene lookup returns CDR1 LGHDT and CDR2 YNNKEL (reference sequence). This CDR3 has 14 amino acids. This chain's CDR3 is CASSQVSSSYEQYF. The CDR3 DNA reads TGTGCCAGCAGCCAAGTCAGCAGCTCCTACGAGCAGTACTTC.

Points on this clonotype: This may be a read error, as it is one base from a much larger clone. The V gene is TRBV28, the J gene TRBJ1-5; TRBD1 might be the D (6 bases). The germline V gene has CDR1 MDHEN and CDR2 SYDVKM. The V gene lost 6 bases and the J gene lost 7 bases, with 13 bases spanning the gap. The CDR3 covers 13 residues. In nucleotides, the CDR3 is TGTGCCAGCAGGGGACAAGCTCCCCAGCCCCAGCATTTT. Translating gives CASRGQAPQPQHF.

This clonotype was seen ten or more times. This chain connects TRBV6-1 to TRBJ2-3; possibly TRBD2 for D (6 bases). Germline CDR1 is MNHNS and CDR2 is SASEGT. The CDR3 consists of 15 residues. The V and J ends lost 4 bases and 1 base respectively, with 12 bases between them. For the CDR3, the DNA is TGTGCCAGCAGTGGGTCTTGGGGGGGCACAGATACGCAGTATTTT. It codes for CASSGSWGGTDTQYF.

This clonotype was recorded many times. The rearrangement links TRBV29-1 to TRBJ2-7; D possibly corresponds to TRBD2 (6 bases). Per the germline V gene, CDR1 is SQVTM and CDR2 is ANQGSEA. V lost 3 bases, J lost 7 bases, and 16 bases lay in between. This CDR3 spans 13 amino acids. DNA for the CDR3: TGCAGCGTTGACGGGCAGGGAGGAAGAGAGCAGTACTTC. Its translation is CSVDGQGGREQYF.

This clonotype was seen at least ten times. The chain links TRBV7-3 to TRBJ2-6; D ambiguous. Trimming removed 6 bases from V and 0 bases from J, with 6 bases in between. The CDR3 consists of 14 residues. Germline-derived CDR1 and CDR2 are SGHTA and FQGTGA. This chain's CDR3 is CASSPGSGANVLTF. For the CDR3, the DNA is TGTGCCAGCAGTCCTGGCTCTGGGGCCAACGTCCTGACTTTC.

This clonotype has only a few counts. V usage is TRBV2 and J usage is TRBJ2-7; no clear D. The CDR3 runs to 13 residues. V shed 4 bases and J shed 9 bases, with 16 bases lying between them. Per germline, CDR1 SNHLY and CDR2 FYNNEI. CDR3 bases: TGTGCCAGCAGTGCCCCGGGTCTAAGGGCGCAGTACTTC. This codes for CASSAPGLRAQYF.

This clonotype was seen many times. The chain recombines TRBV4-2 with TRBJ2-5, with D perhaps TRBD1 (6 bases). There are 15 residues in the CDR3. Germline V gene sequence: CDR1 LGHNA, CDR2 YNFKEQ. V lost 0 bases and J 3 bases, leaving 11 bases between the germline ends. CDR3 nucleotide sequence: TGTGCCAGCAGCCAAGATCGTCCAGGGGAAGAGACCCAGTACTTC. Translation gives CASSQDRPGEETQYF.

The V and J genes are TRBV20-1 and TRBJ2-1, with 13 bases matching TRBD2. The CDR3 extends over 13 amino acids. Germline-derived CDR1 and CDR2 are DFQATT and SNEGSKA (reference sequence). The V gene end was trimmed by 5 bases and the J gene end by 10 bases; junction bases not matched to a gene: 5. The CDR3 sequence: CSARLAGGPEQFF. In DNA, the CDR3 is TGCAGTGCTCGACTAGCGGGAGGACCGGAGCAGTTCTTC.

This clonotype was counted many times. This chain connects TRBV29-1 to TRBJ1-2; D is uncertain. The CDR3 runs to 13 residues. Germline CDR1 and CDR2: SQVTM and ANQGSEA. The V end lost 3 bases, the J end lost 0 bases, and 8 bases lay between the germline ends. In nucleotides, the CDR3 is TGCAGCGTTGAGGTCGGACCTAACTATGGCTACACCTTC. Amino acid sequence: CSVEVGPNYGYTF.

The chain has TRBV7-9 and TRBJ1-1; D is undetermined. The ends were cut back, 1 base at V and 8 bases at J, with 11 bases in the middle. Germline CDR1 reads SEHNR; CDR2 reads FQNEAQ (reference sequence). The length of the CDR3 is 13 residues. The CDR3 DNA reads TGTGCCAGCAGCTTAGATGGTTGGACCGAAGCTTTCTTT. Residues: CASSLDGWTEAFF.

This clonotype was detected many times. DNA of the CDR3: TGCGCCAGCAGTTCTTCAGGGAGCCAAGAGACCCAGTACTTC. Its protein is CASSSSGSQETQYF. The V call is TRBV10-1, the J call TRBJ2-5; D possibly matches TRBD1 or TRBD2 (5 bases each). V was clipped by 5 bases and J by 1 base, with 11 bases between them. Germline values: CDR1 WNHNN, CDR2 SYGVQD (reference sequence). This CDR3 is built from 14 residues.

This clonotype was found a few times. The V and J genes are TRBV7-9 and TRBJ2-4; D unclear. The CDR3 runs 15 residues. Trimming took off 5 bases at V and 0 bases at J, with 11 bases between the two ends. The V gene's germline CDR1 is SEHNR and CDR2 FQNEAQ (reference sequence). The CDR3 coding sequence is TGTGCCAGCAGCACTTTCGTCCTAGCCAAAAACATTCAGTACTTC. Translation gives CASSTFVLAKNIQYF.

A word on this clonotype: It may be a read error: a sequence one base away is much more abundant. The gene calls are TRBV5-1 and TRBJ2-3, with D unclear. Looked up from germline, CDR1 is SGHRS and CDR2 is YFSETQ. Trimming removed 6 bases at V and 2 bases at J, with 10 bases between. The CDR3 has 13 residues. For the CDR3, the DNA is TGCGCCAGCAACGGGCAGGACACAGATACGCAGTATTTT. It is translated as CASNGQDTDTQYF.

The chain joins TRBV7-9 to TRBJ1-2; a possible D gene is TRBD1 (5 bases). There are 15 residues in the CDR3. Trimming took 5 bases from V and 4 from J, leaving 17 bases between them. CDR1 is SEHNR and CDR2 is FQNEAQ in the germline V gene (reference sequence). In DNA form, the CDR3 reads TGTGCCAGCAGCGATGAAATTACAGGATTCTATGGCTACACCTTC. This sequence encodes CASSDEITGFYGYTF.

This clonotype has only one observation. A much larger clone lies one base from this, so it may be a read error. V is TRBV6-5 and J is TRBJ2-5; D is perhaps TRBD1 (5 bases). Germline V lookup: CDR1 MNHEY, CDR2 SVGAGI. CDR3 length: 12 residues. DNA for the CDR3: TGTGCCCGCAGTTTGCAGGGCAATGAGCAGTACTTC. Its translation is CARSLQGNEQYF.